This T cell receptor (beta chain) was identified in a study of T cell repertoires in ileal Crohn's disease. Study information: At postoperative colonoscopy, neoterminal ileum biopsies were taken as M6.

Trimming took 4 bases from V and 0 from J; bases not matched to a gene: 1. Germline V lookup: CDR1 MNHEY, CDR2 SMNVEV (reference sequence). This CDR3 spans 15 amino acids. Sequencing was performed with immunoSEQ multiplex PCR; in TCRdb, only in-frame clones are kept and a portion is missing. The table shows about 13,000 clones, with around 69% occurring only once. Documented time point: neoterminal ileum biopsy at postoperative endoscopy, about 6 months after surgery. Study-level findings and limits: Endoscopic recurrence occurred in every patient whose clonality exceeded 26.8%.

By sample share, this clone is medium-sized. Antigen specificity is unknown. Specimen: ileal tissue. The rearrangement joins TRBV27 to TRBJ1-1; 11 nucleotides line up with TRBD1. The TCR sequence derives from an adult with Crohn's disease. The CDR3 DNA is TGTGCCAGCAGTTGGACAGGGGGCATGAACACTGAAGCTTTCTTT. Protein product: CASSWTGGMNTEAFF.